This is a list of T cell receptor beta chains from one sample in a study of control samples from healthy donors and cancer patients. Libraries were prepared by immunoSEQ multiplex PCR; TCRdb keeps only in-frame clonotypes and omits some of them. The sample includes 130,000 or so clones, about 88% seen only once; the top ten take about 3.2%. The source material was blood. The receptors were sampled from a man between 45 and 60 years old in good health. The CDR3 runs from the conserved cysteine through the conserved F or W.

CDR3aa: CASSTDRLRPQHF
v_gene: TRBV19
j_gene: TRBJ1-5

CDR3aa: CSAKLYNEQFF
v_gene: TRBV20-1
j_gene: TRBJ2-1

CDR3aa: CASSPGDDSGEQYF
v_gene: TRBV3-1/TRBV3-2
j_gene: TRBJ2-7

CDR3aa: CASSLGVTGTGSYEQYF
v_gene: TRBV7-6
j_gene: TRBJ2-7

CDR3aa: CASSPVAGAPAKNIQYF
v_gene: TRBV19
j_gene: TRBJ2-4

CDR3aa: CATSDLDRGGYTF
v_gene: TRBV24-1
j_gene: TRBJ1-2

CDR3aa: CASSYRSEGYEQYF
v_gene: TRBV6-5
j_gene: TRBJ2-7

CDR3aa: CATRQGGTGELFF
v_gene: TRBV10-3
j_gene: TRBJ2-2

CDR3aa: CASSPLAGGLSYTQYF
v_gene: TRBV18
j_gene: TRBJ2-3

CDR3aa: CASSATGTAGYTF
v_gene: TRBV6-4
j_gene: TRBJ1-2

CDR3aa: CASSTRGKEGSNQPQHF
v_gene: TRBV21-1
j_gene: TRBJ1-5

CDR3aa: CASTVTGNTEAFF
v_gene: TRBV6-6
j_gene: TRBJ1-1

CDR3aa: CASTLDVGALSPLRTSFTNEKLFF
v_gene: TRBV13
j_gene: TRBJ1-4

CDR3aa: CASSLGPYYEQYF
v_gene: TRBV27
j_gene: TRBJ2-7

CDR3aa: CASSKGQLRTEKLFF
v_gene: TRBV14
j_gene: TRBJ1-4

CDR3aa: CASVETGYNSPLHF
v_gene: TRBV2
j_gene: TRBJ1-6

CDR3aa: CATSDFGREEQYF
v_gene: TRBV24-1
j_gene: TRBJ2-7

CDR3aa: CASSASLNYGYTF
v_gene: TRBV9
j_gene: TRBJ1-2

CDR3aa: CASSPRIQPNQPQHF
v_gene: TRBV11-3
j_gene: TRBJ1-5

CDR3aa: CASSLTSGTHYEQYF
v_gene: TRBV11-2
j_gene: TRBJ2-7

CDR3aa: CASSPRLNTDTQYF
v_gene: TRBV9
j_gene: TRBJ2-3

CDR3aa: CAWSAAGGAGVEKLFF
v_gene: TRBV30
j_gene: TRBJ1-4

CDR3aa: CATSRGGGADTQYF
v_gene: TRBV15
j_gene: TRBJ2-3

CDR3aa: CASTLGEGTEAFF
v_gene: TRBV2
j_gene: TRBJ1-1

CDR3aa: CASSFGAGFEDGYTF
v_gene: TRBV5-1
j_gene: TRBJ1-2

CDR3aa: CASKQQGTNTGELFF
v_gene: TRBV6-5
j_gene: TRBJ2-2

CDR3aa: CASRLGGGRSYEQYF
v_gene: TRBV28
j_gene: TRBJ2-7

CDR3aa: CASSIRETGDNEQFF
v_gene: TRBV19
j_gene: TRBJ2-1

CDR3aa: CASSLLMGEGVMYEQYF
v_gene: TRBV28
j_gene: TRBJ2-7

CDR3aa: CAGSPSGTRKNF
v_gene: TRBV7-9
j_gene: TRBJ1-3

CDR3aa: CASSATGPRNEQFF
v_gene: TRBV2
j_gene: TRBJ2-1

CDR3aa: CASSVASGMGETQYF
v_gene: TRBV9
j_gene: TRBJ2-5

CDR3aa: CASKGRADGNTIYF
v_gene: TRBV2
j_gene: TRBJ1-3

CDR3aa: CASSEFGQGATNTEAFF
v_gene: TRBV10-2
j_gene: TRBJ1-1

CDR3aa: CASSPQRGSPLHF
v_gene: TRBV6-4
j_gene: TRBJ1-6

CDR3aa: CASSQGTDQETQYF
v_gene: TRBV9
j_gene: TRBJ2-5